This TCR beta chain was found in a study of cytomegalovirus exposure and HLA in healthy donors. At the level of the study: From donors who were HLA-typed, an early data release held about 85 million unique TCRs.

CDR3 length: 14 residues. V was cut by 0 bases and J by 2 bases, with 8 bases left in between. CDR1 and CDR2 from the germline V gene are SGHRS and YFSETQ. This clone showed up just a few times. The PCR ran on 60 Vbeta and 13 Jbeta primers. Here immunoSEQ multiplex PCR was the method, and the copy in TCRdb shows in-frame clones only, minus some. The table lists more than 110,000 clones, 77% of them singletons. Sequencing was carried out using PBMCs. This sequence was found in a male donor in good health and CMV-seronegative. This chain uses TRBV5-1 with TRBJ2-5; D not resolved. CDR3 loop: CASSLGGTQETQYF. Written as DNA, the CDR3 is TGCGCCAGCAGCTTGGGAGGTACTCAAGAGACCCAGTACTTC.